The clone carrying this T cell receptor (beta chain) turned up a few times. The V and J ends lost 2 bases and 6 bases respectively, with 14 bases between them. The length of the CDR3 is 16 residues. CDR1 is MNHEY and CDR2 is SVGAGI in the germline V gene. The entry originates in a study of blood T cell repertoires in COVID-19. Source study methods: Scientists estimated how many nucleated cells there were by amplifying reference gene primers. Sequencing was performed with immunoSEQ multiplex PCR; in TCRdb, only in-frame clones are kept and a portion is missing. The V and J calls and clone size were taken over from that table, and D and trimming were inferred from the DNA. The data show about 240,000 clones, about four fifths seen once.

This TCR derives from a woman under 30 with acute or convalescent COVID-19. The sequenced sample was peripheral blood. This sequence joins TRBV6-5 and TRBJ1-6; D is uncertain. CDR3 sequence (DNA): TGTGCCAGCAGTTACGGGCGGGTTTCCCTTAATTCACCCCTCCACTTT. It translates to CASSYGRVSLNSPLHF.